This T cell receptor beta chain was sequenced during a study of T cell clones after liver transplantation (dated by TCRdb to between 2018 and 2021). About the study as a whole: ITN030ST, the source of the samples, was a randomized trial that attempted immunosuppression withdrawal within 2 years of liver transplantation. As an antigen-independent comparator for the donor-reactive sequences, third party-reactive TCRbeta sequences from pre-transplant MLRs were identified as well. Blood samples were collected pre-transplant, pre-randomization before withdrawal, and post-randomization after either full withdrawal or failed withdrawal. Of the 8 liver transplant recipients making up the studied cohort, 3 were classified as tolerant and 5 as non-tolerant. After a pre-transplant mixed lymphocyte reaction, TCRbeta sequencing was used to pinpoint donor-reactive T cell clones, which were subsequently tracked in post-transplant blood. No induction therapy was given to the subjects, and standard immunosuppression was administered until randomization at 12-24 months post-transplant. Three of the eight recipients were HCV-positive; the others were transplanted for non-autoimmune, non-viral indications. Tolerance meant complete immunosuppression withdrawal for at least one year without liver enzymes rising beyond twice the upper limit of normal.

High-throughput TCRbeta CDR3 sequencing of frozen genomic DNA was performed by immunoSEQ, including PCR amplification, mapping, bias correction and internal controls. In the authors' own workflow: Only productive rearrangements were retained, with each unique TCRbeta sequence defined by its CDR3 nucleotide sequence together with its V and J gene. A sequence counted as donor-reactive only if the sequence showed at least 5-fold expansion in CFSE-low cells compared with unstimulated pre-transplant cells and had a frequency of at least 0.01%. Minimum frequency thresholds were set for each subject based on the unstimulated sample with the lowest template count, ensuring at least 90% detection power. Jensen-Shannon divergence between the top 1000 TCRbeta sequences after and before transplant was used to measure repertoire turnover. Two-sided Fisher's exact tests were used to test for changes in the detection of donor-reactive sequences. TCRdb holds this immuneACCESS table with in-frame rearrangements only. Some clones are missing; in checked studies, unresolved V genes explain under half, and the rest has no known cause. The DNA was the basis for D and trimming; V, J and clone size are from that table. In all, the sample holds some 59,000 clones, and more than 70% of those were seen once. The ten most abundant clones make up about a tenth of the sample.

Looking up the germline V gene (reference sequence) yields CDR1 LNHDA and CDR2 SQIVND. The CDR3 numbers 16 residues from cysteine through phenylalanine. This entry keeps only the CDR3 DNA: 48 bases, framed from base 1. Deletion took 3 bases off V and 0 bases off J, with a span of 14 bases between the germline ends. Comments on this clone: The antigen this receptor binds is unknown. Base-call qualities are not available, and no considerably larger clone is one nucleotide away.

Thawed unstimulated PBMCs were stained for CD3, CD4 and CD8 and FACS-sorted into CD3+CD4+ and CD3+CD8+ populations. All 8 studied subjects were randomized to immunosuppression withdrawal. Genomic DNA was isolated with the Qiagen DNeasy Blood and Tissue Kit. General study outcomes and caveats: Since no allograft tissue specimens were available, donor-reactive T cells may have migrated into the graft instead of being deleted. Circulating donor-reactive CD4 TCRbeta sequences fell significantly post-transplant in most of the 8 subjects, irrespective of tolerance or HCV status. Donor-reactive sequences declined more than third party-reactive ones, suggesting partial antigen-specific deletion unrelated to withdrawal success. When repertoire turnover was taken into account, detection of donor-reactive sequences was significantly reduced in 7 of 8 subjects for CD4 and in 8 of 8 subjects for CD8. The conclusions were considered preliminary, being limited by small, heterogeneous patient numbers and non-standardized post-transplant time points. Low numbers of available donor cells limited the measurable donor-reactive repertoire in two subjects.

The origin of this receptor is a human patient who received a liver transplant. Some T cells may derive from the graft donor when a transplant has been performed. In this chain, TRBV19 is recombined with TRBJ1-2, with TRBD1 as a weak D call on 6 bases. The specimen comprised CD4+ T cells from blood, sampled at the 22-month timepoint. The bases read TGTGCCAGTAGTATTTTGGACAGCGTTTCTAACTATGGCTACACCTTC. This translates into CASSILDSVSNYGYTF.